A selection of T cell receptor beta chains follows, all from one sample in a study of T cell responses to AZD1222 COVID-19 vaccine. Here immunoSEQ multiplex PCR was the method, and the copy in TCRdb shows in-frame clones only, minus some. The sample contains roughly 100,000 clones, 91% of which appear only once. The input for sequencing was peripheral blood, taken on day 0 of AZD1222 vaccination. The receptors originated from an adult in good health. Both conserved end residues are part of each CDR3. The D gene is left open where the match is weak. Clone size, where shown, is once, few, many, or a class for clones that have expanded.

v_call: TRBV6-5; clone_size: NA; d_call: NA; j_call: TRBJ2-3; cdr3_nt: TGTGCCAGCAGTTACGGCGGGACAGACACAGATACGCAGTATTTT; cdr3_aa: CASSYGGTDTDTQYF
v_call: TRBV6-5; clone_size: NA; d_call: NA; j_call: TRBJ1-2; cdr3_nt: TGTGCCAGCAGAACGACAGGAGGAGGCTATGGCTACACCTTC; cdr3_aa: CASRTTGGGYGYTF
v_call: TRBV11-3; clone_size: NA; d_call: NA; j_call: TRBJ2-2; cdr3_nt: TGTGCCAGCAGCTTGGGGTCCGAGCTGTTTTTT; cdr3_aa: CASSLGSELFF
v_call: TRBV29-1; clone_size: NA; d_call: NA; j_call: TRBJ1-6; cdr3_nt: TGCAGCGTTGCGGCAGGCCCTAATTCACCCCTCCACTTT; cdr3_aa: CSVAAGPNSPLHF
v_call: TRBV14; clone_size: NA; d_call: NA; j_call: TRBJ1-1; cdr3_nt: TGTGCCAGCAGCCCGGGAGTCACTGAAGCTTTCTTT; cdr3_aa: CASSPGVTEAFF
v_call: TRBV2; clone_size: NA; d_call: NA; j_call: TRBJ2-7; cdr3_nt: TGTGCCAGCAGTGTGGACCGGTCCAACGAGCAGTACTTC; cdr3_aa: CASSVDRSNEQYF
v_call: TRBV18; clone_size: NA; d_call: NA; j_call: TRBJ2-1; cdr3_nt: TGTGCCAGCTCACCAGCGGTTAGCTCCTACAATGAGCAGTTCTTC; cdr3_aa: CASSPAVSSYNEQFF
v_call: TRBV5-7; clone_size: NA; d_call: NA; j_call: TRBJ2-3; cdr3_nt: TGTGCCAGCAGCTTGGCCCTCTCGCGGTTAGCAACAGATACGCAGTATTTT; cdr3_aa: CASSLALSRLATDTQYF
v_call: TRBV29-1; clone_size: NA; d_call: NA; j_call: TRBJ2-1; cdr3_nt: TGCAGCGTTAGAGAGGGGAGCTCCTACAATGAGCAGTTCTTC; cdr3_aa: CSVREGSSYNEQFF
v_call: TRBV28; clone_size: NA; d_call: NA; j_call: TRBJ2-7; cdr3_nt: TGTGCCAGCAGCCATAGAGATGGGGTTTTAACCTACGAGCAGTACTTC; cdr3_aa: CASSHRDGVLTYEQYF
v_call: TRBV5-4; clone_size: NA; d_call: TRBD1; j_call: TRBJ1-4; cdr3_nt: TGTGCCAGCACCCTAGGGGGCTCCGGTGAAAAACTGTTTTTT; cdr3_aa: CASTLGGSGEKLFF
v_call: TRBV11-1; clone_size: NA; d_call: TRBD1; j_call: TRBJ2-7; cdr3_nt: TGTGCCAGCAGCCTTCCCGGGACAGGAAGCTACGAGCAGTACTTC; cdr3_aa: CASSLPGTGSYEQYF
v_call: TRBV5-1; clone_size: once; d_call: NA; j_call: TRBJ1-2; cdr3_nt: TGCGCCAGCAGCTTGGCCAACAGCCAAAACTATGGCTACACCTTC; cdr3_aa: CASSLANSQNYGYTF
v_call: TRBV5-1; clone_size: once; d_call: NA; j_call: TRBJ2-7; cdr3_nt: TGCGCCAGCAGCTTGCAGGACGGACTCTACGAGCAGTACTTC; cdr3_aa: CASSLQDGLYEQYF
v_call: TRBV3-1/TRBV3-2; clone_size: once; d_call: TRBD2; j_call: TRBJ2-2; cdr3_nt: TGTGCCAGCAGCAACGGACTAGCGGGAGTTCACGGGGAGCTGTTTTTT; cdr3_aa: CASSNGLAGVHGELFF
v_call: TRBV18; clone_size: NA; d_call: TRBD2; j_call: TRBJ2-1; cdr3_nt: TGTGCCAGCTCACCACCGGGACTAGCGCCGGGGAATGAGCAGTTCTTC; cdr3_aa: CASSPPGLAPGNEQFF
v_call: TRBV7-3; clone_size: NA; d_call: NA; j_call: TRBJ2-1; cdr3_nt: TGTGCCAGCAGCCGGGACTTCGGTGAGCAGTTCTTC; cdr3_aa: CASSRDFGEQFF
v_call: TRBV27; clone_size: NA; d_call: NA; j_call: TRBJ1-1; cdr3_nt: TGTGCCAGCAGTTTCCCCCAGGTACAGGGAAGGGGCACTGAAGCTTTCTTT; cdr3_aa: CASSFPQVQGRGTEAFF
v_call: TRBV29-1; clone_size: NA; d_call: TRBD1; j_call: TRBJ2-7; cdr3_nt: TGCAGCGTTGAGGGACAGGGGGCCGGCGAGCAGTACTTC; cdr3_aa: CSVEGQGAGEQYF
v_call: TRBV6-5; clone_size: NA; d_call: NA; j_call: TRBJ1-1; cdr3_nt: TGTGCCAGCAGGGATCAGGCCCGCAGGGCTTTCTTT; cdr3_aa: CASRDQARRAFF
v_call: TRBV28; clone_size: few; d_call: NA; j_call: TRBJ1-2; cdr3_nt: TGTGCCAGCAGTTTGTCCAGGGGAGGCTATGGCTACACCTTC; cdr3_aa: CASSLSRGGYGYTF
v_call: TRBV10-2; clone_size: few; d_call: TRBD1; j_call: TRBJ1-5; cdr3_nt: TGCGCCAGCAGTGAGCCCGGACAGGTCCAGCCCCAGCATTTT; cdr3_aa: CASSEPGQVQPQHF
v_call: TRBV27; clone_size: NA; d_call: NA; j_call: TRBJ2-1; cdr3_nt: TGTGCCAGCGGGCGGGACAGCTACTACAATGAGCAGTTCTTC; cdr3_aa: CASGRDSYYNEQFF
v_call: TRBV2; clone_size: once; d_call: TRBD1; j_call: TRBJ2-3; cdr3_nt: TGTGCCAGCAACAGACAGGGGGAGGCAGATACGCAGTATTTT; cdr3_aa: CASNRQGEADTQYF
v_call: TRBV10-1; clone_size: NA; d_call: TRBD1; j_call: TRBJ1-4; cdr3_nt: TGCGCCACCTGGGACAGGGGTGAAAAACTGTTTTTT; cdr3_aa: CATWDRGEKLFF
v_call: TRBV5-8; clone_size: NA; d_call: NA; j_call: TRBJ2-3; cdr3_nt: TGTGCCAGCAGCCCCCAGGTGGTAGCGGTCCATAGCACAGATACGCAGTATTTT; cdr3_aa: CASSPQVVAVHSTDTQYF
v_call: TRBV5-1; clone_size: NA; d_call: NA; j_call: TRBJ2-5; cdr3_nt: TGCGCCAGCAGCTCTCGGGACTCTATACAAGAGACCCAGTACTTC; cdr3_aa: CASSSRDSIQETQYF
v_call: TRBV5-1; clone_size: NA; d_call: NA; j_call: TRBJ1-6; cdr3_nt: TGCGCCAGCAGGATTGAGAGGAATTCACCCCTCCACTTT; cdr3_aa: CASRIERNSPLHF
v_call: TRBV5-1; clone_size: NA; d_call: TRBD1; j_call: TRBJ2-1; cdr3_nt: TGCGCCAGCAGTTCGGCACAGGGGCCCAATGAGCAGTTCTTC; cdr3_aa: CASSSAQGPNEQFF
v_call: TRBV29-1; clone_size: few; d_call: NA; j_call: TRBJ2-5; cdr3_nt: TGCAGCGTTGGGCAAGAGACCCAGTACTTC; cdr3_aa: CSVGQETQYF
v_call: TRBV28; clone_size: NA; d_call: TRBD1; j_call: TRBJ2-7; cdr3_nt: TGTGCCATCGGAGGGGGACAGGGTACCTACGAGCAGTACTTC; cdr3_aa: CAIGGGQGTYEQYF
v_call: TRBV7-6; clone_size: NA; d_call: TRBD1; j_call: TRBJ2-6; cdr3_nt: TGTGCCAGCAGCCAACAGGGGGCTGGGGCCAACGTCCTGACTTTC; cdr3_aa: CASSQQGAGANVLTF
v_call: TRBV4-1; clone_size: NA; d_call: NA; j_call: TRBJ1-1; cdr3_nt: TGCGCCAGCAGCCAAGTCGGGGGATGGACTGAAGCTTTCTTT; cdr3_aa: CASSQVGGWTEAFF
v_call: TRBV27; clone_size: NA; d_call: NA; j_call: TRBJ2-3; cdr3_nt: TGTGCCAGCAGTCGCGGAACCGGGCCGGGGGGCACAGATACGCAGTATTTT; cdr3_aa: CASSRGTGPGGTDTQYF
v_call: TRBV4-2; clone_size: NA; d_call: NA; j_call: TRBJ2-7; cdr3_nt: TGTGCCAGCAGCCGAGGATACGAGCAGTACTTC; cdr3_aa: CASSRGYEQYF
v_call: TRBV7-9; clone_size: few; d_call: TRBD2; j_call: TRBJ2-7; cdr3_nt: TGTGCCAGCCAAGATGGACTAGCCTACGAGCAGTACTTC; cdr3_aa: CASQDGLAYEQYF
v_call: TRBV28; clone_size: NA; d_call: TRBD2; j_call: TRBJ2-2; cdr3_nt: TGTGCCAGCAGTCCGAGGACTAGCGGGCTCAACACCGGGGAGCTGTTTTTT; cdr3_aa: CASSPRTSGLNTGELFF
v_call: TRBV29-1; clone_size: NA; d_call: TRBD1; j_call: TRBJ1-1; cdr3_nt: TGCAGCGTGAGACAGGGGGCTGAAGCTTTCTTT; cdr3_aa: CSVRQGAEAFF
v_call: TRBV30; clone_size: NA; d_call: TRBD1; j_call: TRBJ1-1; cdr3_nt: TGTGCCTGGAGTGGACAGGGTGCTGAAGCTTTCTTT; cdr3_aa: CAWSGQGAEAFF
v_call: TRBV27; clone_size: NA; d_call: TRBD1; j_call: TRBJ2-1; cdr3_nt: TGTGCCAGCAGTCCGACAGGGGGCCCGGGGAATGAGCAGTTCTTC; cdr3_aa: CASSPTGGPGNEQFF
v_call: TRBV18; clone_size: NA; d_call: NA; j_call: TRBJ2-7; cdr3_nt: TGTGCCAGCTCCCACAGGGAGGCCTACGAGCAGTACTTC; cdr3_aa: CASSHREAYEQYF